A selection of T cell receptor beta chains follows, all from one sample in a study of OX40 agonist ivuxolimab in advanced cancers. Some clones are missing from TCRdb's copy, which holds only in-frame ones; the method was immunoSEQ multiplex PCR. The sample has roughly 12,000 clones; 80% to 85% are singletons. Sequencing used CD4+ or CD8+ T cells sorted from blood, obtained in a trial of the OX40 agonist ivuxolimab. The receptor source for this set is an adult with an advanced solid tumor such as melanoma, head and neck, liver or kidney cancer. The CDR3 runs from the conserved cysteine through the conserved F or W. D genes are given only for firm matches. Clone size is stated in some rows and not others, as once, few, many or a class when expanded.

clone_size: NA
v_call: TRBV13
j_call: TRBJ1-1
d_call: NA
cdr3_aa: CASSARLLNTEAFF
cdr3_nt: TGTGCCAGCAGCGCAAGACTGTTGAACACTGAAGCTTTCTTT

clone_size: NA
v_call: TRBV13
j_call: TRBJ2-1
d_call: NA
cdr3_aa: CASSALGAGTYNEQFF
cdr3_nt: TGTGCCAGCAGCGCCCTAGGTGCGGGAACCTACAATGAGCAGTTCTTC

clone_size: NA
v_call: TRBV19
j_call: TRBJ1-5
d_call: NA
cdr3_aa: CASSIGNQPQHF
cdr3_nt: TGTGCCAGTAGTATAGGCAATCAGCCCCAGCATTTT

clone_size: NA
v_call: TRBV7-9
j_call: TRBJ1-1
d_call: NA
cdr3_aa: CASSFEGTEAFF
cdr3_nt: TGTGCCAGCAGCTTCGAAGGCACTGAAGCTTTCTTT

clone_size: NA
v_call: TRBV5-1
j_call: TRBJ2-3
d_call: NA
cdr3_aa: CASSLASYTDTQYF
cdr3_nt: TGCGCCAGCAGCTTGGCCTCGTACACAGATACGCAGTATTTT

clone_size: NA
v_call: TRBV11-2
j_call: TRBJ2-2
d_call: NA
cdr3_aa: CASSYLSSGELFF
cdr3_nt: TGTGCCAGCAGCTACCTGAGTTCTGGGGAGCTGTTTTTT

clone_size: NA
v_call: TRBV14
j_call: TRBJ2-3
d_call: TRBD1
cdr3_aa: CASSLGQGWTDTQYF
cdr3_nt: TGTGCCAGCAGCCTGGGACAGGGGTGGACAGATACGCAGTATTTT

clone_size: NA
v_call: TRBV5-1
j_call: TRBJ1-6
d_call: NA
cdr3_aa: CASSLDFGTLGSPLHF
cdr3_nt: TGCGCCAGCAGCTTGGATTTCGGGACGTTGGGATCACCCCTCCACTTT

clone_size: NA
v_call: TRBV11-3
j_call: TRBJ2-1
d_call: NA
cdr3_aa: CASSLGTASYNEQFF
cdr3_nt: TGTGCCAGCAGCTTAGGGACAGCCTCCTACAATGAGCAGTTCTTC

clone_size: NA
v_call: TRBV9
j_call: TRBJ1-3
d_call: NA
cdr3_aa: CASSVSGSGNTIYF
cdr3_nt: TGTGCCAGCAGCGTTAGCGGTTCTGGAAACACCATATATTTT

clone_size: medium-sized
v_call: TRBV9
j_call: TRBJ1-3
d_call: NA
cdr3_aa: CASSTRALNF
cdr3_nt: TGTGCCAGCAGCACCCGGGCCCTCAATTTT

clone_size: NA
v_call: TRBV7-9
j_call: TRBJ2-1
d_call: NA
cdr3_aa: CASSLGLSGAQDYNEQFF
cdr3_nt: TGTGCCAGCAGCTTGGGGTTGTCGGGGGCCCAAGATTACAATGAGCAGTTCTTC

clone_size: NA
v_call: TRBV4-1
j_call: TRBJ1-2
d_call: NA
cdr3_aa: CASSQELGHGYTF
cdr3_nt: TGCGCCAGCAGCCAAGAGCTTGGACATGGCTACACCTTC

clone_size: NA
v_call: TRBV7-8
j_call: TRBJ1-1
d_call: NA
cdr3_aa: CASSLGQGGFTEAFF
cdr3_nt: TGTGCCAGCAGCTTAGGTCAGGGAGGTTTTACTGAAGCTTTCTTT

clone_size: NA
v_call: TRBV5-1
j_call: TRBJ2-7
d_call: NA
cdr3_aa: CASSQGDYEQYF
cdr3_nt: TGCGCCAGCAGCCAAGGGGATTACGAGCAGTACTTC

clone_size: NA
v_call: TRBV14
j_call: TRBJ2-2
d_call: NA
cdr3_aa: CASRLANTGELFF
cdr3_nt: TGTGCCAGCCGGCTAGCGAACACCGGGGAGCTGTTTTTT

clone_size: NA
v_call: TRBV11-2
j_call: TRBJ2-3
d_call: NA
cdr3_aa: CASSYAPGGITDTQYF
cdr3_nt: TGTGCCAGCAGCTACGCCCCAGGGGGGATCACAGATACGCAGTATTTT